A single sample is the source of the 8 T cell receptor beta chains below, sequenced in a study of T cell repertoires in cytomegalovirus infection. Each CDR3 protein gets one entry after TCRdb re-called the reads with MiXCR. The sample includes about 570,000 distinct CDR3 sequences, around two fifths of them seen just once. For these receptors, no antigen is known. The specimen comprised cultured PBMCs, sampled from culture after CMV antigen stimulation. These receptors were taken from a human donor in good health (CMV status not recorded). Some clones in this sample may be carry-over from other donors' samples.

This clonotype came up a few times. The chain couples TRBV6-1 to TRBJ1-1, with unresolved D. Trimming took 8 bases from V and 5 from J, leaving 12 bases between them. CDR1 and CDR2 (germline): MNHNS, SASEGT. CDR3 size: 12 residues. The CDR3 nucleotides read TGTGCCAGCGTTAGGCGGCGGACTGAAGCTTTCTTT. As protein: CASVRRRTEAFF.

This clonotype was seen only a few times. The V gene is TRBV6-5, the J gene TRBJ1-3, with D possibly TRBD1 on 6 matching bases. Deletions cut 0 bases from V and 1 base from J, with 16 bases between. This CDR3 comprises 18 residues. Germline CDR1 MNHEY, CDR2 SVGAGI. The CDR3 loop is CASSYSREGGHSGNTIYF. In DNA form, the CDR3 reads TGTGCCAGCAGTTACTCGCGAGAGGGGGGGCATTCTGGAAACACCATATATTTT.

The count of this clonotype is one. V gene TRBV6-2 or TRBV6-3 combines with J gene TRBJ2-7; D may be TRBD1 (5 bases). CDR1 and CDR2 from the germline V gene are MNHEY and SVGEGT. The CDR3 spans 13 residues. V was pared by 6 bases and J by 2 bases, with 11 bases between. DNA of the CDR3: TGTGCCAGCAGCGGAAAGGGGACCTACGAGCAGTACTTC. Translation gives CASSGKGTYEQYF.

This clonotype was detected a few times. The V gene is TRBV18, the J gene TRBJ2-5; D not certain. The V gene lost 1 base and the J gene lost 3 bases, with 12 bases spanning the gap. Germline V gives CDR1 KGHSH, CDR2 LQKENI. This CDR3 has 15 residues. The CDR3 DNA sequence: TGTGCCAGCTCACCACTTGAAGCAGCCGAAGAGACCCAGTACTTC. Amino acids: CASSPLEAAEETQYF.

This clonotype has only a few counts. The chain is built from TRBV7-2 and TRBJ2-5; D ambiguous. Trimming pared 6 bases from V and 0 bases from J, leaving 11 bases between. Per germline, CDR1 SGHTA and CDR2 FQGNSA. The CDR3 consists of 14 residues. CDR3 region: CASRPTLYQETQYF. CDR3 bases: TGTGCCAGCAGACCTACATTGTACCAAGAGACCCAGTACTTC. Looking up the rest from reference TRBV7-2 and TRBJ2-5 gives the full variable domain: GAGVSQSPSNKVTEKGKDVELRCDPISGHTALYWYRQSLGQGLEFLIYFQGNSAPDKSGLPSDRFSAERTGGSVSTLTIQRTQQEDSAVYLCASRPTLYQETQYFGPGTRLLVL.

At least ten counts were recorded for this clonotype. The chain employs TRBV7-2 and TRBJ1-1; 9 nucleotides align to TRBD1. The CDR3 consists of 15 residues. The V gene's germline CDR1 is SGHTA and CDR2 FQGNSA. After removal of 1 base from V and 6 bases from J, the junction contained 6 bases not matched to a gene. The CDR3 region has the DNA TGTGCCAGCAGCTTAGGGGGACAGGGTAACGCTGAAGCTTTCTTT. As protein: CASSLGGQGNAEAFF.

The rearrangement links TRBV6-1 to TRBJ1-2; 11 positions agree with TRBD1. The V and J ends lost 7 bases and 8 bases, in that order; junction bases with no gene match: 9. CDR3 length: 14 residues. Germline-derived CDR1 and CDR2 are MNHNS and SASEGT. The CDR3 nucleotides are TGTGCCAGCACATGGACAGGGGGCGCGAGGGGCTACACCTTC. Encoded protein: CASTWTGGARGYTF.

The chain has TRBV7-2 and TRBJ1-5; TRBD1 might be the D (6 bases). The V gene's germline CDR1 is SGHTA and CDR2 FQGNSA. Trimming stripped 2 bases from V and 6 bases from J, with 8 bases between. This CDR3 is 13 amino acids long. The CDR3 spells CASSLKGVQPQHF. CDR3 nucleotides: TGTGCCAGCAGCTTAAAGGGGGTTCAGCCCCAGCATTTT.